The T cell receptor (beta chain) described here comes from a study of T cell responses to AZD1222 COVID-19 vaccine. Only in-frame clones appear in the TCRdb table, and some are missing; sequencing was by immunoSEQ multiplex PCR. In the table there are approximately 35,000 clones, about nine tenths of which are singletons. In germline, CDR1 is SGHTA, CDR2 FQGNSA. Trimming stripped 5 bases from V and 9 bases from J, with 20 bases between. CDR3 length equals 14 residues. Doses given second, at about 4 or about 12 weeks, were pooled. The chain carries TRBV7-2 and TRBJ2-7; D gene ambiguous. This TCR was recovered from an adult who received the AZD1222 COVID-19 vaccine. Sequences were derived from peripheral blood, sampled 28 days after the second AZD1222 dose. The DNA for the CDR3 is TGTGCCAGCAGCCCCCCCGTTATCTTCTTAGGGCAGTACTTC. This codes for CASSPPVIFLGQYF.